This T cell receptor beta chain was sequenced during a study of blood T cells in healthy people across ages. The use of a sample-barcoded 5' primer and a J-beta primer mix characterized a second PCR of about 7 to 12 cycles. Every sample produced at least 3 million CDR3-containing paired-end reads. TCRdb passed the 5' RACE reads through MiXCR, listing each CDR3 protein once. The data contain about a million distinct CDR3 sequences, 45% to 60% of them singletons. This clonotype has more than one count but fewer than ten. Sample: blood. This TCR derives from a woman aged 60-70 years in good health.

The CDR3 protein is CSVGRTGQETQYF. CDR3 nucleotide sequence: TGCAGCGTAGGTAGGACTGGGCAAGAGACCCAGTACTTC. V and J are TRBV29-1 and TRBJ2-5; D is possibly TRBD2 (5 bases). The CDR3 is 13 residues long. Between the trimmed V and J ends, which lost 6 bases and 2 bases, there was a span of 13 bases. Germline V CDR1 and CDR2: SQVTM, ANQGSEA.